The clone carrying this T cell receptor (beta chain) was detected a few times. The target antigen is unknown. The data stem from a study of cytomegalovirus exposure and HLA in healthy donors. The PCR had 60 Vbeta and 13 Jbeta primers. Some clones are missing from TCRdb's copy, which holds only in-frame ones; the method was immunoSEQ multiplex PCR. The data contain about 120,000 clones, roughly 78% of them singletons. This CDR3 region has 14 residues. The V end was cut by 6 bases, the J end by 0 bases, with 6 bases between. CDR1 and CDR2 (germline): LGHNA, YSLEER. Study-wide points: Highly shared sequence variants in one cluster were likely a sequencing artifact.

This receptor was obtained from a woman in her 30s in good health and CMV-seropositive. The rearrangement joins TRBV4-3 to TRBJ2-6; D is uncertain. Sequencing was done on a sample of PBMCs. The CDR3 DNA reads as TGCGCCAGCAGTCAGTTCTCTGGGGCCAACGTCCTGACTTTC. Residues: CASSQFSGANVLTF.